This entry concerns a single T cell receptor (beta chain). Antigen: not known. This sample was included in a study of cytomegalovirus exposure and HLA in healthy donors. Study conclusions and caveats: What TCR beta sequences reportedly achieved was accurate prediction of HLA-A and HLA-B alleles in most subjects.

CDR3 size: 16 residues. From germline, CDR1 is SGHTA and CDR2 FQGNSA. V was pared by 6 bases and J by 5 bases, with 12 bases of the junction left unmatched. The PCR contained 60 Vbeta and 13 Jbeta primers. The table came from immunoSEQ multiplex PCR; TCRdb's copy has only in-frame clones and leaves some out. This table has some 74,000 clones, 65% to 80% appearing once. Material: PBMCs. The receptor was isolated from a man between 40 and 49 years old in good health and CMV-seropositive. This rearrangement joins TRBV7-2 to TRBJ2-5; 10 bases align to TRBD2. For the CDR3, the DNA is TGTGCCAGCAGACGTAGAAGCGGGGGGGCCTGGGAGACCCAGTACTTC. It yields the protein CASRRRSGGAWETQYF.